This passage covers 14 T cell receptor beta chains from one sample sequenced in a study of T-cell reconstitution after alpha-beta-depleted transplantation in children. Unique molecular identifiers were used to barcode this TCRbeta library. From the PCR reads, TCRdb called clonotypes with MiXCR, one entry per CDR3 protein. The data show 150,000 to 250,000 distinct CDR3 sequences, approximately 14% seen once. Sample: PBMCs from the stem cell graft donor, taken from the stem cell graft. The receptors shown here come from a human donor who donated a stem cell graft to a child with acute lymphoblastic leukemia.

This clonotype appeared many times. The chain is built from TRBV7-9 and TRBJ2-5, with 9 bases identical to TRBD2. Losses at the gene ends were 10 bases for V and 4 bases for J; bases not matched to a gene: 7. CDR3 length equals 13 residues. CDR1 and CDR2 (germline): SEHNR, FQNEAQ (reference sequence). Written as DNA, the CDR3 is TGTGCCATAGCGGGGACTAGCCCAGAGACCCAGTACTTC. It is translated as CAIAGTSPETQYF.

This clonotype was recorded at least ten times. The chain combines TRBV5-3 with TRBJ1-1; D unclear. TRBV5-3 is known as an ORF, though its function is uncertain. The V end was cut by 0 bases, the J end by 1 base, with 13 bases between. This CDR3 is built from 16 residues. Written as DNA, the CDR3 is TGTGCCAGAAGCTTGGTGAAGGGTAGGGCGAACACTGAAGCTTTCTTT. It translates to CARSLVKGRANTEAFF.

This clonotype was seen ten or more times. The rearrangement joins TRBV28 to TRBJ2-6; D not certain. The CDR3 is made up of 14 amino acids. Germline V lookup: CDR1 MDHEN, CDR2 SYDVKM. V was pared by 5 bases and J by 4 bases, with 9 bases between. The CDR3 coding sequence is TGTGCCAGCAGTAACGCTGGCGGGGCCAACGTCCTGACTTTC. Translating it yields CASSNAGGANVLTF. Full variable domain (missing parts from reference TRBV28 and TRBJ2-6): DVKVTQSSRYLVKRTGEKVFLECVQDMDHENMFWYRQDPGLGLRLIYFSYDVKMKEKGDIPEGYSVSREKKERFSLILESASTNQTSMYLCASSNAGGANVLTFGAGSRLTVL.

This clonotype was seen ten or more times. The V call is TRBV5-4, the J call TRBJ2-3, with D tentatively TRBD2 (6 bases). Germline V lookup: CDR1 SGHNT, CDR2 YYREEE (reference sequence). The CDR3 length is 19 residues. The V end was cut by 0 bases, the J end by 2 bases, with 22 bases between. The CDR3 nucleotides are TGTGCCAGCAGCTTGGTGTTCAGAGGGTCAGGAGGGTACACAGATACGCAGTATTTT. Its protein is CASSLVFRGSGGYTDTQYF.

In its sample, this clonotype was seen once. This chain connects TRBV7-2 to TRBJ2-1; TRBD2 is a possible D gene (5 bases). The germline V gene has CDR1 SGHTA and CDR2 FQGNSA. This CDR3 has 16 residues. Trimming cost V 2 bases and J 7 bases, with 18 bases left between them. For the CDR3, the DNA is TGTGCCAGCAGCTTACTAGCCCTAGCATCGAGAAATGAGCAGTTCTTC. Its protein is CASSLLALASRNEQFF.

The V and J genes are TRBV2 and TRBJ2-7; TRBD1 aligns across 8 bases. Germline trimming cut 3 bases from V and 0 bases from J; bases unmatched to any gene: 4. The germline CDR1 and CDR2 sequences are SNHLY and FYNNEI. CDR3 length: 15 amino acids. The CDR3 is CASSERTGSSYEQYF. CDR3 in DNA: TGTGCCAGCAGTGAGAGGACAGGGTCCTCCTACGAGCAGTACTTC.

This clonotype was picked up many times. V and J are TRBV6-5 and TRBJ1-3; TRBD1 matches at 8 bases. This CDR3 is 12 amino acids long. The V and J ends lost 5 bases and 13 bases, in that order; junction bases with no gene match: 7. Germline CDR1 reads MNHEY; CDR2 reads SVGAGI. The chain's CDR3 is CASSPGQGRIYF. The CDR3 nucleotides read TGTGCCAGCAGTCCAGGACAGGGCCGAATATATTTT.

This clonotype was counted many times. The V and J genes are TRBV20-1 and TRBJ2-1; D may be TRBD2 (12 bases). V lost 5 bases, J lost 10 bases, and 24 bases lay in between. This CDR3 has 15 amino acids. The germline CDR1 and CDR2 sequences are DFQATT and SNEGSKA (reference sequence). This chain's CDR3 is CSAGTGGGLAGEQFF. Here the CDR3 DNA reads TGCAGTGCTGGGACAGGGGGAGGACTAGCGGGAGAGCAGTTCTTC.

The V call is TRBV5-8, the J call TRBJ1-1, with D maybe TRBD1 (6 bases). CDR1 and CDR2 (germline): SGHTS, YDEGEE. The germline V and J ends were trimmed by 4 bases and 0 bases, with 16 bases remaining between them. This CDR3 is built from 16 residues. The CDR3 sequence is CASSGGTDSLNTEAFF. CDR3 coding DNA: TGTGCCAGCAGCGGAGGAACGGACAGCTTGAACACTGAAGCTTTCTTT.

This clonotype was seen many times. In DNA form, the CDR3 reads TGCAGTGCTAGAGCCGCGGGAACAGCCGGGGAGCTGTTTTTT. This sequence encodes CSARAAGTAGELFF. This sequence joins TRBV20-1 and TRBJ2-2; TRBD2 is a possible D gene (6 bases). There are 14 residues in the CDR3. Deletions cut 1 base from V and 6 bases from J, with 12 bases between. Germline lookup yields CDR1 DFQATT and CDR2 SNEGSKA (reference sequence).

In its sample, this clonotype was seen many times. The chain recombines TRBV20-1 with TRBJ1-5, with 9 bases aligning to TRBD1. The CDR3 consists of 15 residues. The germline V gene encodes CDR1 DFQATT and CDR2 SNEGSKA (reference sequence). The CDR3 nucleotides are TGCAGCGCTTTCCGTGGACAGGGGAGCAATCAGCCCCAGCATTTT. Translating it yields CSAFRGQGSNQPQHF.

This clonotype appeared many times. The chain joins TRBV5-1 to TRBJ1-6, with a possible D match to TRBD1 (5 bases). The CDR3 spans 15 residues. Trimming took off 4 bases at V and 5 bases at J, with 13 bases between the two ends. Germline lookup yields CDR1 SGHRS and CDR2 YFSETQ. The CDR3: CASSPPGTNNSPLHF. The CDR3, as DNA: TGCGCCAGCAGCCCACCCGGGACTAATAATTCACCCCTCCACTTT. Filled out from reference TRBV5-1 and TRBJ1-6, the complete variable domain reads KAGVTQTPRYLIKTRGQQVTLSCSPISGHRSVSWYQQTPGQGLQFLFEYFSETQRNKGNFPGRFSGRQFSNSRSEMNVSTLELGDSALYLCASSPPGTNNSPLHFGNGTRLTVT.

The J gene is TRBJ1-1, the V gene TRBV12-3 or TRBV12-4; D is unresolved. V lost 6 bases, J lost 12 bases, and 23 bases lay in between. This CDR3 is 14 amino acids long. The CDR3 nucleotides are TGTGCCAGCAGGTCGGGAACCCTTGGCGAGATACCTTTCTTT. Translation gives CASRSGTLGEIPFF.

This clonotype was counted a few times. The junction does not match germline at one end; this may be a read error. This chain connects TRBV20-1 to TRBJ2-7; 11 bases align to TRBD2. Per the germline V gene, CDR1 is DFQATT and CDR2 is SNEGSKA (reference sequence). This CDR3 has 16 residues. The DNA of the CDR3 is TGCTGTGCTAGACCGACTAGCGGGGTTATCGGGTACGAGCAGTACTTC. It yields the protein CCARPTSGVIGYEQYF.